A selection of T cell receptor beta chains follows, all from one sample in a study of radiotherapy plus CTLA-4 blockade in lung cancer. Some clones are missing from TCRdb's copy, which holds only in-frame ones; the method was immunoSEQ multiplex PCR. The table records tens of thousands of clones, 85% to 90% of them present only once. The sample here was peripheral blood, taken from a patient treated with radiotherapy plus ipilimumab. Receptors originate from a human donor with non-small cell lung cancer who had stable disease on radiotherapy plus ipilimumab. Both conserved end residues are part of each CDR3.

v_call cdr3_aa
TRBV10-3 CAISAGTSTDTQYF
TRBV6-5 CASSPSSYEQYF
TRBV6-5 CASSSTGGTPEAFF
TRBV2 CASQDSFSYEQYF
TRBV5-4 CASSPAQGRSTDTQYF
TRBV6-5 CASSYSADYNEQFF
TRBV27 CASSSLALVTDTQYF
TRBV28 CASRGSYEQYF
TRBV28 CASSSGTREQFF
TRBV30 CAWSVAGYPGNTIYF
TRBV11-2 CASSLGTGESQPQHF
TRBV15 CATSRDRSRYQPQHF
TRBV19 CASRTSGMQGRWHEQFF
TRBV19 CASSIGYRTNYGYTF
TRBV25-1 CASSELWGSSGNTIYF
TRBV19 CASSPWGGAAEAFF
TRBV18 CASSPAGESSYNSPLHF
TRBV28 CASSLTGGNSPLHF
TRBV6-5 CASRYTSGAYEQYF
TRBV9 CASSVGATYQETQYF
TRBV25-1 CASSELGTPKETQYF
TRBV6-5 CASSYDRDEQFF
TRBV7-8 CASSLDHYEQYF
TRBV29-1 CSVSGTAIAYEQYF
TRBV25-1 CASSEHLNTEAFF
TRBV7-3 CASSSGPTSYEQYF
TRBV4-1 CASSAPGSTNEKLFF
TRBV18 CASSLYTDTQYF
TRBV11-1 CASSLALAYEQYF
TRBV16 CASSQVTQGGSNQPQHF
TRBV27 CASSGGRYNEQFF
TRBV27 CASSIGVTDTQYF
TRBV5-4 CASSRVAYGYTF
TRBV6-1 CASSKPGTITDTQYF
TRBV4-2 CASSQEVGSNQPQHF
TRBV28 CASSPPGQQNTEAFF
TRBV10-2 CASSESGGIQPQHF
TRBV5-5 CASSPGEGAFVGYTF
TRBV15 CATSRDRRTGNTGELFF
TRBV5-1 CASSSGDLTSTDTQYF
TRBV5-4 CASSLESGTGERDTF
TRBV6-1 CASSEAGQGSGNTIYF
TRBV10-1 CASSADRSMTTEAFF
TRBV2 CASLGQKSTNEKLFF
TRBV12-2 CARSRTGIPTEAFF
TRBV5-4 CASSLASSGAETQYF
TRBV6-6 CASSTGGQATEAFF
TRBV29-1 CSASRGGADYGYTF
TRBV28 CASSLWAGGGQETQYF
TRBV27 CASSPRTSGGSWYF
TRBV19 CASGSLLTF
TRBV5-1 CASSKWNLTSGLAYNEQFF
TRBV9 CASSPIPYTGELFF
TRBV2 CASSGTGELFF
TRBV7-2 CASSLGSRGSVYEQYF
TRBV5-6 CASSSDRTANYGYTF
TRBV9 CASSVGGEETQYF
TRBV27 CASTPRRSGNTEAFF
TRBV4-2 CASSQRVGGRDEQYF
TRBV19 CASSIGLVPEQFF